Only a few counts were recorded for the clone carrying this T cell receptor beta chain. This record comes from a study of technical replicates of blood from a handful of donors. This CDR3 region has 17 residues. V was clipped by 2 bases and J by 8 bases; unmatched bases: 14. CDR1 is GTSNPN and CDR2 is SVGIG in the germline V gene (reference sequence). Sequenced by immunoSEQ multiplex PCR; TCRdb stores in-frame clones only, minus some. The repertoire has tens of thousands of clones, approximately 94% of them found once; the top ten carry just over 0.25%. This TCR was sampled from a human donor in good health. Sequencing was performed on T cells isolated from PBMCs. The chain links TRBV30 to TRBJ1-6; 8 nucleotides align to TRBD1. In nucleotides, the CDR3 is TGTGCCTGGAGTCCAAGCAGGACAGGGCGAGGCGATTCACCCCTCCACTTT. Encoded protein: CAWSPSRTGRGDSPLHF.